The 2 T cell receptor beta chains presented below share a single source sample, sequenced in a study of OX40 agonist ivuxolimab in advanced cancers. The library was produced with the immunoSEQ multiplex PCR assay. As stored in TCRdb, this immuneACCESS dataset retains in-frame rearrangements with V and J assigned. A fraction of the clones does not appear; measured against another copy, unresolved V genes explain less than half of the discrepancy, and the remainder lacks a known reason. In all, the sample holds 13,000 or so clones, and around 76% of those were seen once. The top ten hold 16% of the sample. Sequenced material: CD4+ or CD8+ T cells sorted from blood, taken in a trial of the OX40 agonist ivuxolimab. These receptors all come from an adult with an advanced solid tumor such as melanoma, head and neck, liver or kidney cancer.

The chain employs TRBV11-2 and TRBJ2-7; TRBD1 matches at 7 bases. The CDR3 length is 14 residues. The germline CDR1 and CDR2 sequences are SGHAT and FQNNGV. Trimming took 5 bases from V and 2 from J; bases not matched to a gene: 6. The CDR3 DNA follows: TGTGCCAGCAGCCTGCTGAGGGGGCCCTACGAGCAGTACTTC. Protein: CASSLLRGPYEQYF.

This clone was found a few times. This rearrangement joins TRBV13 to TRBJ1-1; D perhaps matches TRBD1 (5 bases). V shed 8 bases and J shed 2 bases, with 21 bases lying between them. The germline CDR1 and CDR2 sequences are PRHDT and FYEKMQ (reference sequence). The CDR3 length is 16 residues. In nucleotides, the CDR3 is TGTGCCAGCGGCCGGGGGGGAGGGTCCTTCAACACTGAAGCTTTCTTT. Encoded protein: CASGRGGGSFNTEAFF.